A selection of T cell receptor beta chains follows, all from one sample in a study of cytomegalovirus exposure and HLA in healthy donors. TCRdb keeps only in-frame clones here, not all; method: immunoSEQ multiplex PCR. The sample holds about 140,000 clones, roughly four fifths seen once. The source material was PBMCs. These receptors all stem from a man in his thirties or forties in good health and CMV-seronegative. CDR3s include the opening cysteine and the closing phenylalanine or tryptophan. A D gene is named only where the DNA matches it firmly. Part of the rows lack a size; the others show once, few, many or a class for expanded clones.

v_call,clone_size,d_call,j_call,cdr3_aa,cdr3_nt
TRBV4-1,NA,NA,TRBJ2-4,CASSQDSLANIQYF,TGCGCCAGCAGCCAAGATTCCCTAGCGAACATTCAGTACTTC
TRBV5-6,NA,NA,TRBJ1-5,CASSQGRRSNQPQHF,TGTGCCAGCAGCCAGGGTCGCCGAAGCAATCAGCCCCAGCATTTT
TRBV2,NA,TRBD1,TRBJ2-3,CASADRADTQYF,TGTGCCAGCGCGGACAGGGCGGATACGCAGTATTTT
TRBV7-6,NA,NA,TRBJ1-5,CASSLRVGQPQHF,TGTGCTAGCAGCTTACGGGTCGGGCAGCCCCAGCATTTT
TRBV21-1,NA,NA,TRBJ2-1,CASSKVSRGVNEQFF,TGTGCCAGCAGCAAAGTGTCCAGGGGCGTGAATGAGCAGTTCTTC
TRBV18,NA,NA,TRBJ1-2,CASSPTGFDYGYTF,TGTGCCAGCTCACCAACCGGGTTCGACTATGGCTACACCTTC
TRBV5-1,NA,NA,TRBJ1-2,CASSLDGGYTF,TGCGCCAGCAGCTTGGACGGGGGCTACACCTTC
TRBV7-6,NA,NA,TRBJ2-3,CASSLPLQGDTQYF,TGTGCCAGCAGCTTGCCGCTACAGGGAGATACGCAGTATTTT
TRBV2,NA,TRBD1,TRBJ1-1,CASITGGRGTEAFF,TGTGCCAGCATAACAGGGGGCAGGGGCACTGAAGCTTTCTTT
TRBV5-1,few,NA,TRBJ2-2,CASSLQGNTGELFF,TGCGCCAGCAGCTTGCAGGGGAACACCGGGGAGCTGTTTTTT
TRBV7-2,NA,NA,TRBJ2-6,CASSSAGSGGSRGANVLTF,TGTGCCAGCAGCTCAGCCGGTTCGGGGGGCTCGCGTGGGGCCAACGTCCTGACTTTC
TRBV6-1,once,TRBD1,TRBJ2-5,CASSVGQGAEETQYF,TGTGCCAGCAGTGTGGGACAGGGGGCCGAAGAGACCCAGTACTTC
TRBV19,NA,TRBD2,TRBJ2-7,CASSIVPSGSYEQYF,TGTGCCAGTAGTATAGTTCCTAGCGGAAGCTACGAGCAGTACTTC
TRBV7-2,NA,TRBD1,TRBJ1-2,CASSPPEGTEVYGYTF,TGTGCCAGCAGCCCCCCCGAGGGGACAGAAGTCTATGGCTACACCTTC
TRBV30,NA,TRBD2,TRBJ2-3,CAWNRGLATVKRTDTQYF,TGTGCCTGGAACCGGGGACTAGCGACAGTCAAGCGCACAGATACGCAGTATTTT
TRBV19,NA,TRBD1,TRBJ2-1,CASSDRVGGNEQFF,TGTGCCAGTAGTGACAGGGTTGGAGGCAATGAGCAGTTCTTC
TRBV11-2,NA,NA,TRBJ2-7,CASSPSPSAYEQYF,TGTGCCAGCAGCCCCTCTCCCTCCGCCTACGAGCAGTACTTC
TRBV9,NA,TRBD1,TRBJ2-1,CASSPWTGWNEQFF,TGTGCCAGCAGCCCTTGGACAGGGTGGAATGAGCAGTTCTTC
TRBV10-3,once,TRBD2,TRBJ2-3,CAISESAGETDTQYF,TGTGCCATCAGTGAGTCGGCGGGGGAAACAGATACGCAGTATTTT
TRBV20-1,NA,NA,TRBJ1-2,CSARDSYGYTF,TGCAGTGCTCGAGACAGCTATGGCTACACCTTC
TRBV9,NA,TRBD2,TRBJ2-7,CASSVASGERTSGSMYEQYF,TGTGCCAGCAGCGTAGCGTCTGGGGAGAGGACTAGCGGGAGCATGTACGAGCAGTACTTC
TRBV5-1,few,TRBD2,TRBJ2-7,CASSLLADSYEQYF,TGCGCCAGCAGCTTGCTAGCGGACTCCTACGAGCAGTACTTC
TRBV28,NA,NA,TRBJ2-3,CASSPFWRSPTDTQYF,TGTGCCAGCAGTCCCTTTTGGAGGAGTCCCACAGATACGCAGTATTTT
TRBV6-6,NA,NA,TRBJ2-5,CASSYGPRETQYF,TGTGCCAGCAGTTACGGTCCTCGGGAGACCCAGTACTTC
TRBV7-3,NA,NA,TRBJ2-1,CASSLSGRDGYNEQFF,TGTGCCAGCAGCTTAAGCGGCAGGGATGGCTACAATGAGCAGTTCTTC
TRBV28,NA,NA,TRBJ2-1,CASREGAGWSYNEQFF,TGTGCCAGCAGAGAAGGGGCGGGATGGTCCTACAATGAGCAGTTCTTC
TRBV7-3,NA,NA,TRBJ2-5,CASSLTRGQQETQYF,TGTGCCAGCAGCTTAACGCGGGGACAGCAAGAGACCCAGTACTTC
TRBV15,NA,NA,TRBJ1-1,CATSRERISTEAFF,TGTGCCACCAGCAGAGAGAGGATAAGCACTGAAGCTTTCTTT
TRBV5-1,NA,NA,TRBJ1-3,CASKGAIGSGNTIYF,TGCGCCAGCAAAGGGGCCATTGGGTCTGGAAACACCATATATTTT
TRBV29-1,once,TRBD1,TRBJ2-6,CSAGDRIHSGANGLTF,TGCAGCGCTGGGGACAGGATCCACTCTGGGGCCAACGGCCTGACTTTC
TRBV4-1,NA,TRBD1,TRBJ1-6,CATRGPGQGLNSPLHF,TGCGCCACTAGAGGCCCGGGACAGGGACTAAATTCACCCCTCCACTTT
TRBV5-1,NA,TRBD2,TRBJ2-1,CASQGLALYNEQFF,TGCGCCAGCCAGGGACTAGCCCTATACAATGAGCAGTTCTTC
TRBV12-5,NA,TRBD1,TRBJ1-6,CASGWTGQNSSYNSPLHF,TGTGCTAGTGGTTGGACAGGACAGAATAGCTCCTATAATTCACCCCTCCACTTT
TRBV2,NA,TRBD1,TRBJ1-5,CASQDRENQPQHF,TGTGCCAGCCAGGACAGGGAGAATCAGCCCCAGCATTTT
TRBV19,NA,TRBD1,TRBJ1-2,CASRPGQGGYGYTF,TGTGCCAGTAGGCCGGGACAGGGAGGCTATGGCTACACCTTC
TRBV5-1,NA,TRBD1,TRBJ1-2,CASSSGQGAYGYTF,TGCGCCAGCAGCTCGGGACAGGGGGCTTACGGCTACACCTTC
TRBV6-5,NA,NA,TRBJ1-5,CASSFMGGNQPQHF,TGTGCCAGCAGTTTTATGGGGGGAAATCAGCCCCAGCATTTT
TRBV6-6,NA,NA,TRBJ1-5,CASSQWRSNQPQHF,TGTGCCAGCAGTCAGTGGAGAAGCAATCAGCCCCAGCATTTT
TRBV2,few,NA,TRBJ2-7,CASSAGPLFWEQYF,TGTGCCAGCAGCGCGGGACCCTTGTTTTGGGAGCAGTACTTC
TRBV2,NA,NA,TRBJ2-5,CASRMEGETQYF,TGTGCCAGCAGGATGGAGGGAGAGACCCAGTACTTC
TRBV6-5,once,NA,TRBJ2-7,CASTRDRGEQYF,TGTGCCAGCACGAGGGATCGAGGAGAGCAGTACTTC
TRBV7-7,NA,TRBD1,TRBJ2-5,CASSPTGGRETQYF,TGTGCTAGCAGCCCGACAGGGGGCCGGGAGACCCAGTACTTC
TRBV7-3,NA,TRBD2,TRBJ2-5,CASSQTSEETQYF,TGTGCCAGCAGCCAGACTAGCGAAGAGACCCAGTACTTC
TRBV5-1,few,NA,TRBJ2-7,CASSDPGTTYEQYF,TGCGCCAGCAGCGACCCCGGGACAACCTACGAGCAGTACTTC
TRBV5-4,NA,TRBD1,TRBJ1-3,CASSYDGTGGNTIYF,TGTGCCAGCAGTTATGACGGGACAGGTGGAAACACCATATATTTT
TRBV4-2,few,TRBD2,TRBJ2-1,CASSQALLAGGHDEQFF,TGTGCCAGCAGCCAAGCCCTCTTAGCGGGAGGGCACGATGAGCAGTTCTTC
TRBV6-6,NA,TRBD1,TRBJ2-3,CASSSGQGLTDTQYF,TGTGCCAGCAGCTCTGGACAGGGGCTGACAGATACGCAGTATTTT
TRBV5-5,NA,TRBD1,TRBJ2-7,CASSPGTGDYEQYF,TGTGCCAGCAGTCCCGGGACAGGGGACTACGAGCAGTACTTC
TRBV9,NA,TRBD2,TRBJ2-3,CASSASQTTSGRDTDTQYF,TGTGCCAGCAGCGCGTCCCAAACGACTAGCGGGAGGGACACAGATACGCAGTATTTT
TRBV10-3,medium-sized,TRBD2,TRBJ2-1,CAISASGGNEQFF,TGTGCCATCAGTGCTAGCGGGGGGAATGAGCAGTTCTTC
TRBV5-1,once,TRBD1,TRBJ2-7,CASSSNRDRGPYEQYF,TGCGCCAGCAGCTCGAACCGGGACAGGGGACCCTACGAGCAGTACTTC